This T cell receptor (beta chain) is drawn from a study of T cells in localized non-small cell lung cancer. Study findings and constraints: Sequencing involved a lone tumor region, leaving heterogeneity possible. Of the tissues analyzed, uninvolved adjacent lung showed maximal T cell clonality, greater than tumor. Increased T cell density in blood showed an association with longer overall survival.

Note on this clone: Its antigen is undetermined.

V lost 6 bases to trimming and J lost 7 bases, with 6 bases between them. Germline V CDR1 and CDR2: MNHNY, SVGAGI (reference sequence). The CDR3 extends over 11 amino acids. TCRdb's table, derived via immunoSEQ multiplex PCR, lists solely in-frame clones and lacks some. The sample has some 33,000 clones; about 82% are singletons. This TCR was recovered from a male donor aged 60 or over with stage III squamous cell lung carcinoma. The starting material was peripheral blood, obtained before any cancer treatment. This chain uses TRBV6-6 with TRBJ1-4; D uncertain. The DNA of the CDR3 is TGTGCCAGCAGGATGAGTGAAAAACTGTTTTTT. Protein: CASRMSEKLFF.